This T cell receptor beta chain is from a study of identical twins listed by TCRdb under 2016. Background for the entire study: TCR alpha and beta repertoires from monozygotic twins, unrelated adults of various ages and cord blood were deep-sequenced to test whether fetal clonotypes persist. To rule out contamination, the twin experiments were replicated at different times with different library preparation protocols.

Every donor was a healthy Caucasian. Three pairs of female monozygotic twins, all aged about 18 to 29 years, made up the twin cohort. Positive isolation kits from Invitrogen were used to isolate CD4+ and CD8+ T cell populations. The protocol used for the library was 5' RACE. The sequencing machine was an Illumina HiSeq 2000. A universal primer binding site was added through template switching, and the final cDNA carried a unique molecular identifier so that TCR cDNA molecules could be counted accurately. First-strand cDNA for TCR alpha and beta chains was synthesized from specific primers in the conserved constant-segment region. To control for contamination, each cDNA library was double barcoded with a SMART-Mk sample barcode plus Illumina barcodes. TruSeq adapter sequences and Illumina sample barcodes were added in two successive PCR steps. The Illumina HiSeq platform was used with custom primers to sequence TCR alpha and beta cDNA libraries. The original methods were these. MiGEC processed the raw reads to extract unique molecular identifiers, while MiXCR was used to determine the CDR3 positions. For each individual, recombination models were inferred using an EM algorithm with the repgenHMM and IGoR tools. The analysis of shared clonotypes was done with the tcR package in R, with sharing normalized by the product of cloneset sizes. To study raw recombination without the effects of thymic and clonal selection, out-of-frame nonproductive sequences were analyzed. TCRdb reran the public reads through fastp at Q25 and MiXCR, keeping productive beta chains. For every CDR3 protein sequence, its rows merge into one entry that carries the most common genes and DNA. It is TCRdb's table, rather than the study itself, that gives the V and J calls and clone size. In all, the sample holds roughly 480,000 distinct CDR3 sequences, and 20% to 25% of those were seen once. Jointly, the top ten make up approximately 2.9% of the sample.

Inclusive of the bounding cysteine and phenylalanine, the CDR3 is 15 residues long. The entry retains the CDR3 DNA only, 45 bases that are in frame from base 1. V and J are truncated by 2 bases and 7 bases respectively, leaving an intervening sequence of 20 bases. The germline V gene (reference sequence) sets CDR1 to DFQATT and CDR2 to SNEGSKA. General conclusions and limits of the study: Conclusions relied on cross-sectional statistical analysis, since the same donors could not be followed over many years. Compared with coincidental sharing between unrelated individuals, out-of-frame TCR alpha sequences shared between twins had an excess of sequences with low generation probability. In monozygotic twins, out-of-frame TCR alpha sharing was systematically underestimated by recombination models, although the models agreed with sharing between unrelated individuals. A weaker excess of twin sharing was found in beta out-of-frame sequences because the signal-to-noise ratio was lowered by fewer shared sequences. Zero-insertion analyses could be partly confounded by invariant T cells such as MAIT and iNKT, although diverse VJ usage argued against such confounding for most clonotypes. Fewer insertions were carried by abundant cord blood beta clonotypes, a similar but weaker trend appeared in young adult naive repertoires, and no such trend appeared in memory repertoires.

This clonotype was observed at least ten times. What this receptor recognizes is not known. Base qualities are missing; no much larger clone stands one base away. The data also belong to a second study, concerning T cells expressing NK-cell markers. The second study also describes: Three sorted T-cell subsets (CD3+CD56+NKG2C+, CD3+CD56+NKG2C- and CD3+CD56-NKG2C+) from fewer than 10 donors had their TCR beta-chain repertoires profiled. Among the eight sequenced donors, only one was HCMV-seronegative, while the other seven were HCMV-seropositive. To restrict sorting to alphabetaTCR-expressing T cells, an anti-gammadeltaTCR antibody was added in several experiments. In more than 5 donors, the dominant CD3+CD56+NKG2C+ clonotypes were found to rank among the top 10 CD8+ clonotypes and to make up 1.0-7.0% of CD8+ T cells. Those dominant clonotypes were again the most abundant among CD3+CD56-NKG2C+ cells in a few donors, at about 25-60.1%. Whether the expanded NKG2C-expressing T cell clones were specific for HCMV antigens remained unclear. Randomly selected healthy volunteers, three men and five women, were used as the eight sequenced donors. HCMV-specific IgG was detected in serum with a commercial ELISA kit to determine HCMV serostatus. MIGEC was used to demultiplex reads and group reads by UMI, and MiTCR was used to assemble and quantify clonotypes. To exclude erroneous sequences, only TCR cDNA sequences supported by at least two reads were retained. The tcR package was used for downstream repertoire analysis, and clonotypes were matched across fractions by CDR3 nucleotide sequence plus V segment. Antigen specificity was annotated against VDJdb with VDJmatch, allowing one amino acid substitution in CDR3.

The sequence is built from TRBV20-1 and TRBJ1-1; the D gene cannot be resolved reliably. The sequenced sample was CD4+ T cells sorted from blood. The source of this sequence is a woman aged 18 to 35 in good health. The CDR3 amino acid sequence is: CSARIGGPGPIEAFF. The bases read TGCAGTGCTAGAATAGGTGGTCCAGGCCCGATTGAAGCTTTCTTT.